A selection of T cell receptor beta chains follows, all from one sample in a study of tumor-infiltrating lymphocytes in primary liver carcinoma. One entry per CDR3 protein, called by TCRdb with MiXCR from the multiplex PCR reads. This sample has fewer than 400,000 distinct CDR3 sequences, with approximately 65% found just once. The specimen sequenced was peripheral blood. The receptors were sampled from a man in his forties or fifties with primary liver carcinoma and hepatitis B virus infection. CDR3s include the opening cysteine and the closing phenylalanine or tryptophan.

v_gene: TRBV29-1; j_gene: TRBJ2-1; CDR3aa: CSVGRLDLSCNEQFF
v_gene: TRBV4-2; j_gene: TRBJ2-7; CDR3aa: CASSQDRASGYYEQYF
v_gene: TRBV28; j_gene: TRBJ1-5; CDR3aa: CASSSPGSGQPQRF
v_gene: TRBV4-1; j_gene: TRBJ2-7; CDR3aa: CASSQDETDIYEQYF
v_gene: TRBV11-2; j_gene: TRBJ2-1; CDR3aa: CASSFGTSGTGREQLF
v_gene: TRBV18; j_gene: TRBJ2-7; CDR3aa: CASSPTRGTSYEQYF
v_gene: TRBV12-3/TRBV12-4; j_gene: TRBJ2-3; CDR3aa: CASSIRQGAKDTQYF
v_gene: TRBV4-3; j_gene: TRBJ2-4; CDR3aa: CASSQDLGQDRNIQYF
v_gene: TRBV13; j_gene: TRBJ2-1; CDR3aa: CASSMAGLAGGNEQFF
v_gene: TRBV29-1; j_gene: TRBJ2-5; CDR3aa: CSLENRGRGETQYF
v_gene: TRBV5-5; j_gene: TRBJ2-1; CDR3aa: CASSSLAGGLVEQFF
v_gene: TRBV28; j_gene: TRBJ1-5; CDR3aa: CASSLPPGRGKQPQHF
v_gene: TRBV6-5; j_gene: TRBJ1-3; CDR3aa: CASSATGKSGNIIYF
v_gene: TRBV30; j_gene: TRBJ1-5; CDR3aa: CALNQPQHF
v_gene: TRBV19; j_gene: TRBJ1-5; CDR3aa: CASSIERYNQPQHF
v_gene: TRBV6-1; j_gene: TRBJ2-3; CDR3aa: CASSEAWIDTQYF
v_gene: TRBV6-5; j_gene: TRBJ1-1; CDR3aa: CASSYREVNTEAFF
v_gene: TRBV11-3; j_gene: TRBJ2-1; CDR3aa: CASSLGTKTGTPYNEQFF
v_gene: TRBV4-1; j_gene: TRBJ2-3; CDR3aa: CASNQDSGSGSNTQYF
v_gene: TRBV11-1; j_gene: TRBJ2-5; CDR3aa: CASSSSGPSVTQYF
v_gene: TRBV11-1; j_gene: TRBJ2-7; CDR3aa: CVSGSTYEQYF